This T cell receptor beta chain was sequenced during a study of technical replicates of blood from a handful of donors. The CDR3 extends over 15 amino acids. Germline CDR1 reads MNHEY; CDR2 reads SVGAGI. Trimming took 1 base from V and 6 from J, leaving 15 bases between them. The method was immunoSEQ multiplex PCR; TCRdb's version includes in-frame clones alone and lacks a portion of them. The sample contains approximately 81,000 clones, over 90% of which appear only once. This TCR was sampled from a human donor in good health. The chain employs TRBV6-5 and TRBJ1-2; D not certain. Sequenced input: T cells isolated from PBMCs. The CDR3 spells CASSYFLSYEDGYTF. Written as DNA, the CDR3 is TGTGCCAGCAGTTACTTTTTAAGTTACGAGGATGGCTACACCTTC.